Listed below are T cell receptor beta chains from one sample, sequenced in a study of blood T cell repertoires in COVID-19. Libraries were prepared by immunoSEQ multiplex PCR; TCRdb keeps only in-frame clonotypes and omits some of them. This sample yields roughly 140,000 clones, of which about nine tenths are seen a single time; more than 2% belongs to the top ten. The sequenced sample consisted of peripheral blood. These receptors all stem from an older woman with acute or convalescent COVID-19. Both conserved end residues are part of each CDR3. Fields, in order: J gene, V gene, D gene, clone size, CDR3 protein, CDR3 DNA. D genes are given only for firm matches. Expanded clones get a size class; other rows say once, few or many, or leave the size out.

>TRBJ2-3|TRBV5-1|TRBD2|-
CASSLAQLAGGRDTQYF
TGCGCCAGCAGCTTGGCCCAACTAGCGGGGGGCAGAGATACGCAGTATTTT
>TRBJ1-4|TRBV7-6|-|-
CASSLETLLATNEKLFF
TGTGCCAGCAGCTTAGAAACACTCCTAGCAACTAATGAAAAACTGTTTTTT
>TRBJ2-1|TRBV29-1|TRBD2|-
CSVYAGGYEQFF
TGCAGCGTTTACGCGGGGGGCTATGAGCAGTTCTTC
>TRBJ2-5|TRBV11-1|TRBD1|once
CASSLLRDRGGQTQYF
TGTGCCAGCAGCTTACTTCGGGACAGGGGCGGGCAGACCCAGTACTTC
>TRBJ1-5|TRBV6-1|TRBD1|once
CASSENRGPQPQHF
TGTGCCAGCAGTGAAAACAGGGGGCCTCAGCCCCAGCATTTT
>TRBJ1-2|TRBV6-5|-|once
CASSYSRVGYGYTF
TGTGCCAGCAGTTACTCCAGGGTTGGCTATGGCTACACCTTC
>TRBJ1-5|TRBV6-5|-|once
CASSKEGIRNQPQHF
TGTGCCAGCAGCAAGGAGGGGATCCGCAATCAGCCCCAGCATTTT
>TRBJ1-2|TRBV6-5|TRBD1|-
CASSLRGPNYGYTF
TGTGCCAGCAGTTTAAGGGGGCCAAACTATGGCTACACCTTC
>TRBJ1-1|TRBV6-5|TRBD1|-
CASNRDSRRVAEAFF
TGTGCCAGCAACAGGGACAGTCGTCGGGTCGCTGAAGCTTTCTTT
>TRBJ2-3|TRBV6-1|TRBD2|-
CASSDRTSGGVTDTQYF
TGTGCCAGCAGTGATCGGACTAGCGGGGGGGTCACAGATACGCAGTATTTT
>TRBJ2-3|TRBV9|-|-
CASSVAAAGGADTQYF
TGTGCCAGCAGCGTAGCGGCCGCCGGGGGAGCAGATACGCAGTATTTT
>TRBJ2-4|TRBV11-1|-|once
CASSPRDWGNIQYF
TGTGCCAGCAGCCCCCGGGACTGGGGAAACATTCAGTACTTC
>TRBJ1-5|TRBV6-5|TRBD1|-
CASRLQGAYNQPQHF
TGTGCCAGCAGACTACAGGGGGCATATAATCAGCCCCAGCATTTT
>TRBJ1-6|TRBV2|-|-
CASSIQGEGSPLHF
TGTGCCAGCAGTATACAGGGTGAGGGTTCACCCCTCCACTTT
>TRBJ1-5|TRBV27|-|-
CASSSDRLRGQPQHF
TGTGCCAGCAGTTCAGATCGTCTCAGGGGTCAGCCCCAGCATTTT
>TRBJ1-2|TRBV7-9|-|-
CASSLEVAVPRGYTF
TGTGCCAGCAGCTTAGAAGTAGCCGTTCCTCGTGGCTACACCTTC
>TRBJ1-5|TRBV4-1|-|-
CASSQDGYANQPQHF
TGCGCCAGCAGCCAAGACGGGTATGCCAATCAGCCCCAGCATTTT
>TRBJ2-1|TRBV7-9|-|-
CASSLPTYNEQFF
TGTGCCAGCAGCTTACCCACCTACAATGAGCAGTTCTTC
>TRBJ1-1|TRBV10-1|-|-
CASSESRRAWGAEAFF
TGCGCCAGCAGTGAGTCGAGGAGGGCCTGGGGGGCTGAAGCTTTCTTT
>TRBJ1-5|TRBV28|-|-
CASSPAGGSNQPQHF
TGTGCCAGCAGTCCAGCGGGGGGGAGCAATCAGCCCCAGCATTTT
>TRBJ2-2|TRBV9|TRBD1|once
CATTGGNTGELFF
TGTGCCACGACAGGGGGGAACACCGGGGAGCTGTTTTTT
>TRBJ1-2|TRBV18|TRBD1|once
CASSPGTVTYGYTF
TGTGCCAGCTCACCAGGGACAGTCACCTATGGCTACACCTTC
>TRBJ2-7|TRBV27|-|-
CASSLFSRQPKGSYEQYF
TGTGCCAGCAGTTTATTCTCGAGACAGCCCAAGGGATCCTACGAGCAGTACTTC
>TRBJ1-1|TRBV6-5|TRBD1|-
CASRPIGQGATEAFF
TGTGCCAGCAGGCCCATCGGACAGGGGGCTACTGAAGCTTTCTTT
>TRBJ1-2|TRBV30|-|-
CAWSNNREDTF
TGTGCCTGGAGTAATAACAGGGAAGACACCTTC
>TRBJ2-2|TRBV5-4|-|-
CASSSTGDTGELFF
TGTGCCAGCAGCTCAACGGGGGACACCGGGGAGCTGTTTTTT
>TRBJ2-1|TRBV28|TRBD2|-
CASSSYSGVRDNEQFF
TGTGCCAGCAGTTCCTATAGCGGGGTCCGGGACAATGAGCAGTTCTTC
>TRBJ2-5|TRBV5-6|TRBD1|-
CASSPGTGGWETQYF
TGTGCCAGCAGCCCTGGGACAGGGGGTTGGGAGACCCAGTACTTC
>TRBJ2-1|TRBV9|TRBD1|-
CASSVADRGAYNEQFF
TGTGCCAGCAGCGTAGCGGACAGGGGAGCCTACAATGAGCAGTTCTTC
>TRBJ2-4|TRBV27|-|-
CASSLRGISNIQYF
TGTGCCAGCAGTTTAAGGGGGATATCGAACATTCAGTACTTC
>TRBJ2-7|TRBV7-8|-|-
CASSLAVREQYF
TGTGCCAGCAGCTTGGCGGTCCGAGAGCAGTACTTC
>TRBJ1-6|TRBV5-1|-|-
CASSLVRGGGDSPLHF
TGCGCCAGCAGCTTGGTGCGCGGGGGCGGCGACTCACCCCTCCACTTT
>TRBJ1-2|TRBV5-4|-|-
CASSSGVKRGGYTF
TGTGCCAGCAGCTCCGGGGTAAAAAGAGGTGGCTACACCTTC
>TRBJ2-7|TRBV7-7|-|-
CASSPDRSPYEQYF
TGTGCTAGCAGCCCCGACAGATCTCCCTACGAGCAGTACTTC
>TRBJ1-6|TRBV18|-|-
CASSPRDGGNSPLHF
TGTGCCAGCTCACCACGCGACGGGGGTAATTCACCCCTCCACTTT
>TRBJ1-2|TRBV18|-|-
CASSPGVSDYGYTF
TGTGCCAGCTCGCCGGGGGTATCGGACTATGGCTACACCTTC
>TRBJ2-1|TRBV6-5|TRBD2|-
CASITSGGLEQFF
TGTGCCAGCATCACTAGCGGGGGCTTGGAGCAGTTCTTC
>TRBJ2-5|TRBV7-3|TRBD2|-
CASSPGLAGGLETQYF
TGTGCCAGCAGCCCGGGACTAGCGGGGGGGCTCGAGACCCAGTACTTC
>TRBJ2-2|TRBV2|-|-
CASSVVGTGPTGELFF
TGTGCCAGCAGTGTTGTAGGAACAGGGCCAACCGGGGAGCTGTTTTTT
>TRBJ1-1|TRBV7-2|TRBD1|-
CASSLFGTGTNTEAFF
TGTGCCAGCAGCTTATTTGGGACAGGGACGAACACTGAAGCTTTCTTT
>TRBJ2-3|TRBV2|TRBD2|-
CASSEDLTSGAGYF
TGTGCCAGCAGTGAGGATTTAACTAGCGGCGCGGGGTATTTT
>TRBJ1-4|TRBV5-1|TRBD1|-
CASSLTGATNEKLFF
TGCGCCAGCAGCTTGACAGGGGCAACTAATGAAAAACTGTTTTTT
>TRBJ1-1|TRBV6-5|-|-
CASTFRAVGSTEAFF
TGTGCCAGCACCTTCAGAGCCGTAGGGAGCACTGAAGCTTTCTTT
>TRBJ1-5|TRBV19|TRBD1|-
CASMTGQGAPFMNQPQHF
TGTGCCAGTATGACGGGACAGGGGGCCCCATTTATGAATCAGCCCCAGCATTTT
>TRBJ1-2|TRBV7-9|-|-
CASSSWGGADGYTF
TGTGCCAGCAGCTCTTGGGGGGGCGCAGATGGCTACACCTTC